One sample yielded the 25 T cell receptor beta chains listed below, sequenced in a study of T cells in Graves' hyperthyroidism and ophthalmopathy. RNA transcripts served as the template for amplifying TCR beta CDR3 regions. TCR CDR3 regions were first amplified by RT-PCR with HTBI primers. Using its own MiXCR run on the multiplex PCR reads, TCRdb lists one record per CDR3 protein. The table lists roughly 510,000 distinct CDR3 sequences, less than 25% of them singletons. Sequences were obtained from blood. The receptors here all came from a man aged 18 to 29 with Graves' hyperthyroidism.

This clonotype was observed a handful of times. The DNA for the CDR3 is TGTGCCACCGTAACCGGGGTTCAGGACGAGCAGTACTTC. This codes for CATVTGVQDEQYF. V usage is TRBV11-2 and J usage is TRBJ2-7; TRBD2 might be the D (5 bases). The germline V gene encodes CDR1 SGHAT and CDR2 FQNNGV. The germline V and J ends were trimmed by 10 bases and 5 bases, with 18 bases remaining between them. The CDR3 is 13 amino acids.

This clonotype appeared a few times. The chain has TRBV19 and TRBJ2-5; TRBD2 matches at 14 bases. V shed 3 bases and J 4 bases; nucleotides not matched to a gene: 13. The germline CDR1 and CDR2 sequences are LNHDA and SQIVND (reference sequence). This CDR3 is 19 amino acids long. Here the CDR3 DNA reads TGTGCCAGTAGTATCGGGACGGCCCGGACTAGCGGGAGGAGAGAGACCCAGTACTTC. This translates into CASSIGTARTSGRRETQYF.

This clonotype was counted at least ten times. The chain employs TRBV20-1 and TRBJ2-5; 7 nucleotides match TRBD1. V shed 6 bases, J shed 5 bases, and the junction held 9 bases outside the gene matches. Germline CDR1 DFQATT, CDR2 SNEGSKA (reference sequence). The CDR3 runs to 13 residues. The CDR3 is CSARGQIGETQYF. In DNA form, the CDR3 reads TGCAGTGCCCGGGGACAGATCGGGGAGACCCAGTACTTC.

This clonotype was observed a handful of times. This chain's CDR3 is CSARDLSNYGYTF. DNA of the CDR3: TGCAGTGCTAGAGATCTGTCTAACTATGGCTACACCTTC. The chain couples TRBV20-1 to TRBJ1-2; D call uncertain. Germline V gene sequence: CDR1 DFQATT, CDR2 SNEGSKA (reference sequence). The CDR3 spans 13 residues. Trimming removed 0 bases from V and 0 bases from J, with 5 bases in between.

This clonotype was counted many times. The chain employs TRBV30 and TRBJ1-6; D gene ambiguous. The CDR3 extends over 12 amino acids. The germline V gene has CDR1 GTSNPN and CDR2 SVGIG (reference sequence). The ends were cut back, 4 bases at V and 10 bases at J, with 11 bases in the middle. The CDR3 protein is CAWKRTESPLHF. CDR3 bases: TGTGCCTGGAAGCGGACTGAATCACCCCTCCACTTT.

This clonotype was observed at least ten times. This chain connects TRBV6-1 to TRBJ2-7, with 9 bases that match TRBD1. Germline loops: CDR1 MNHNS, CDR2 SASEGT. V lost 2 bases, J lost 0 bases, and 8 bases stayed unmatched. There are 17 residues in the CDR3. The CDR3 nucleotides read TGTGCCAGCAGTGAACGTAAGGACAGGGGAAGCTCCTACGAGCAGTACTTC. Amino acid sequence: CASSERKDRGSSYEQYF.

In this sample, this clonotype turned up many times. The chain recombines TRBV6-2 or TRBV6-3 with TRBJ1-1; D unresolved. The V end lost 6 bases, the J end lost 9 bases, and 14 bases lay between the germline ends. CDR1 is MNHEY, CDR2 SVGEGT, per germline. The CDR3 length is 12 residues. The CDR3 DNA is TGTGCCAGCAGCCATTTCGAGCGGAAAGCTTTCTTT. Translating it yields CASSHFERKAFF.

This clonotype has a count of ten or more. The rearrangement joins TRBV12-3 or TRBV12-4 to TRBJ1-1; the D is unclear. V was pared by 3 bases and J by 4 bases, with 9 bases between. The CDR3 length is 13 residues. As DNA, the CDR3 is TGTGCCAGCAGTTTTTTGAGGAGCACTGAAGCTTTCTTT. Translated, it gives CASSFLRSTEAFF.

V usage is TRBV30 and J usage is TRBJ1-1; TRBD1 matches at 10 bases. CDR1 GTSNPN and CDR2 SVGIG come from the germline V gene (reference sequence). V shed 1 base and J 4 bases; nucleotides not matched to a gene: 0. The CDR3 has 13 residues. The CDR3 region has the DNA TGTGCCTGGAGTGGGACAGGGGGCACTGAAGCTTTCTTT. This translates into CAWSGTGGTEAFF.

This clonotype was picked up many times. The chain is built from TRBV2 and TRBJ1-2; D is undetermined. The CDR3 is 11 residues long. In germline, CDR1 is SNHLY, CDR2 FYNNEI. V lost 5 bases to trimming and J lost 9 bases, with 10 bases between them. CDR3 region: CASSRMERYTF. Written as DNA, the CDR3 is TGTGCCAGCAGTCGGATGGAGCGCTACACCTTC.

This clonotype came up many times. The chain is built from TRBV6-1 and TRBJ1-5; no reliable D call. Deletions cut 7 bases from V and 5 bases from J, with 9 bases between. The CDR3 spans 12 residues. CDR1 and CDR2 (germline): MNHNS, SASEGT. This CDR3 is CASKSRYQPQHF. The CDR3 bases are TGTGCCAGCAAAAGTAGGTATCAGCCCCAGCATTTT.

The J gene is TRBJ1-5, the V gene TRBV9, with a tentative D call TRBD1 (6 bases). The V end lost 3 bases, the J end lost 10 bases, and 17 bases lay between the germline ends. Germline assignment: CDR1 SGDLS and CDR2 YYNGEE. The CDR3 contains 14 residues. The CDR3, as DNA: TGTGCCAGCAGCGAGGGTGAACAGGGTGAACCCCAGCATTTT. It specifies CASSEGEQGEPQHF.

This clonotype was observed many times. The rearrangement uses TRBV12-3 or TRBV12-4 and TRBJ1-5, with TRBD1 as a possible D gene (6 bases). This CDR3 spans 14 amino acids. V lost 1 base, J lost 9 bases, and 13 bases lay in between. The CDR3 nucleotides are TGTGCCAGCAGTTTAGGGGGGCCTGACGGGCCCCAGCATTTT. Its protein product is CASSLGGPDGPQHF.

The J gene is TRBJ1-1, the V gene TRBV28; TRBD1 is a possible D gene (6 bases). V lost 3 bases, J lost 12 bases, and 17 bases lay in between. This CDR3 contains 13 residues. CDR1 MDHEN and CDR2 SYDVKM come from the germline V gene. This CDR3 is CASSFGTPLATFF. The CDR3 coding sequence is TGTGCCAGCAGTTTCGGGACACCCTTAGCTACTTTCTTT.

At least ten counts were recorded for this clonotype. This chain uses TRBV2 with TRBJ1-1; 7 bases align to TRBD1. V lost 5 bases to trimming and J lost 0 bases; unmatched junction nucleotides: 6. The CDR3 runs to 15 residues. Germline V lookup: CDR1 SNHLY, CDR2 FYNNEI. The CDR3 DNA follows: TGTGCCAGCAGTACCACAGGGGTACTGAACACTGAAGCTTTCTTT. Translated: CASSTTGVLNTEAFF. The complete variable domain, with remaining parts taken from reference TRBV2 and TRBJ1-1, reads EPEVTQTPSHQVTQMGQEVILRCVPISNHLYFYWYRQILGQKVEFLVSFYNNEISEKSEIFDDQFSVERPDGSNFTLKIRSTKLEDSAMYFCASSTTGVLNTEAFFGQGTRLTVV.

At least ten counts were recorded for this clonotype. The chain links TRBV20-1 to TRBJ2-4; 10 nucleotides align to TRBD2. J gave up 3 bases and V 3 bases, and 8 bases lay outside the gene matches. The CDR3 length is 16 residues. CDR1 is DFQATT and CDR2 is SNEGSKA in the germline V gene (reference sequence). CDR3 coding DNA: TGCAGTGCTAGGTTAGCGGGGGGACTCGGCAAAAACATTCAGTACTTC. Translating gives CSARLAGGLGKNIQYF.

This clonotype was observed at least ten times. This rearrangement joins TRBV6-2 or TRBV6-3 to TRBJ1-2; D perhaps matches TRBD1 (6 bases). CDR1 and CDR2 from the germline V gene are MNHEY and SVGEGT. This CDR3 has 19 residues. V lost 0 bases and J 5 bases, leaving 25 bases between the germline ends. The DNA of the CDR3 is TGTGCCAGCAGTTACTCGATCATGCCGGGGGGCCCGGGGGTATATGGCTACACCTTC. Its translation: CASSYSIMPGGPGVYGYTF.

In its sample, this clonotype was seen a few times. In DNA form, the CDR3 reads TGCGCCAGCAGCTTGGATCCATGGGGGCCCCACGAGCAGTACTTC. Translation gives CASSLDPWGPHEQYF. The chain employs TRBV5-1 and TRBJ2-7, with D possibly being TRBD1 (6 bases). The germline V gene encodes CDR1 SGHRS and CDR2 YFSETQ. The CDR3 spans 15 residues. The V end was cut by 0 bases, the J end by 5 bases, with 15 bases between.

The sample holds many counts of this clonotype. This chain connects TRBV19 to TRBJ1-1; D gene unclear. The germline V gene encodes CDR1 LNHDA and CDR2 SQIVND (reference sequence). V lost 9 bases and J 5 bases, leaving 25 bases between the germline ends. The CDR3 length is 16 residues. The CDR3 nucleotides read TGTGCCAGAATTTCGGACCGTTGGGGTCCCATTACTGAAGCTTTCTTT. This codes for CARISDRWGPITEAFF.

This clonotype was found many times. This sequence joins TRBV12-3 or TRBV12-4 and TRBJ1-1; D gene unclear. This CDR3 comprises 13 residues. V lost 5 bases and J 4 bases, leaving 11 bases between the germline ends. Here the CDR3 reads CASSLAKGTEAFF. The CDR3 DNA follows: TGTGCCAGCAGTCTCGCGAAGGGCACTGAAGCTTTCTTT.

A single count supports this clonotype. CDR3 bases: TGTGCCAGCAGTGAAAGGGGACAGGGTCGGTATAGCAATCAGCCCCAGCATTTT. Translating it yields CASSERGQGRYSNQPQHF. The genes are TRBV6-1 and TRBJ1-5; TRBD1 matches at 9 bases. CDR3 size: 18 residues. V lost 2 bases to trimming and J lost 0 bases; unmatched junction nucleotides: 8. Germline V gene data show CDR1 as MNHNS and CDR2 as SASEGT.

This clonotype was seen just once. The CDR3 end shows no conserved phenylalanine or tryptophan, and so a read error is likely. The chain employs TRBV18 and TRBJ2-2; TRBD1 agrees at 9 bases. Looked up from germline, CDR1 is KGHSH and CDR2 is LQKENI. J lost 4 bases, V lost 7 bases, and 7 bases had no gene match. This CDR3 is 15 amino acids long. The chain's CDR3 is CASYAGQGPTGELFV. The CDR3 bases are TGTGCCAGCTACGCGGGACAGGGCCCCACCGGGGAGCTGTTTGTT.

This clonotype occurred a few times. The genes are TRBV30 and TRBJ2-7; 7 nucleotides line up with TRBD2. Trimming cost V 5 bases and J 2 bases; bases outside gene matches: 6. This CDR3 contains 13 residues. Germline loops: CDR1 GTSNPN, CDR2 SVGIG (reference sequence). In DNA, the CDR3 is TGTGCCTGGGGGCTGGGGAGGGCCTACGAGCAGTACTTC. Its protein is CAWGLGRAYEQYF.

This chain's CDR3 is CASNGWGDETQYF. The CDR3 nucleotides read TGTGCCAGCAACGGCTGGGGGGATGAGACCCAGTACTTC. The chain recombines TRBV6-1 with TRBJ2-5; D is perhaps TRBD2 (6 bases). The V end lost 7 bases, the J end lost 5 bases, and 14 bases lay between the germline ends. Germline-derived CDR1 and CDR2 are MNHNS and SASEGT. This CDR3 is 13 amino acids long.

This clonotype was observed a few times. This chain joins TRBV2 and TRBJ1-6; maybe TRBD1 (6 bases). This CDR3 is built from 14 residues. Trimming pared 8 bases from V and 4 bases from J, leaving 12 bases between. Germline-derived CDR1 and CDR2 are SNHLY and FYNNEI. CDR3 DNA sequence: TGTGCCAGCGCCGGGACAAGTTATAATTCACCCCTCCACTTT. Amino acid sequence: CASAGTSYNSPLHF. The complete variable domain, with remaining parts taken from reference TRBV2 and TRBJ1-6, reads EPEVTQTPSHQVTQMGQEVILRCVPISNHLYFYWYRQILGQKVEFLVSFYNNEISEKSEIFDDQFSVERPDGSNFTLKIRSTKLEDSAMYFCASAGTSYNSPLHFGNGTRLTVT.